This T cell receptor (beta chain) was retrieved from a study of ipilimumab plus nivolumab after autologous stem cell transplantation. The overall study: Myeloma cases were transplant-naive high-risk or relapsed within 3 years post first autologous transplant.

Patients got ipilimumab 1 mg/kg beginning 14 to 28 days post-transplant. Patients got 3 mg/kg IV nivolumab weeks 1, 4, 7, 10, then biweekly through week 26. Clones were read by immunoSEQ multiplex PCR, and TCRdb kept only the in-frame ones, dropping some. The table has 9,500 to 15,000 clones, roughly 75% seen once. The sample in question was PBMCs, obtained in a trial of ipilimumab plus nivolumab as post-transplant consolidation. The source is a male donor with multiple myeloma.

The CDR3 DNA sequence: TGCGCCAGCAGCTTGGACAGGTTGGGCGAGCAGTACTTC. Protein: CASSLDRLGEQYF. The chain carries TRBV5-1 and TRBJ2-7, with D perhaps TRBD1 (5 bases). The CDR3 length is 13 residues. Germline assignment: CDR1 SGHRS and CDR2 YFSETQ. The V end lost 0 bases, the J end lost 6 bases, and 10 bases lay between the germline ends.